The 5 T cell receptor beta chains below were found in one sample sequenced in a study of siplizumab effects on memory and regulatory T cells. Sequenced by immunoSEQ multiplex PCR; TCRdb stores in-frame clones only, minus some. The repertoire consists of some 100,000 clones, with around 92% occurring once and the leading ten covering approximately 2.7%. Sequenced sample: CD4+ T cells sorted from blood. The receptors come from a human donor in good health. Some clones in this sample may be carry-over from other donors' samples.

The CDR3 sequence is CASSEPRDRRNYQPQHF. CDR3 nucleotide sequence: TGCGCCAGCAGTGAGCCAAGAGATAGAAGAAATTATCAGCCCCAGCATTTT. The chain couples TRBV10-2 to TRBJ1-5, with D uncertain. Germline values: CDR1 WSHSY, CDR2 SAAADI. V was cut by 2 bases and J by 5 bases, with 19 bases left in between. This CDR3 spans 17 amino acids.

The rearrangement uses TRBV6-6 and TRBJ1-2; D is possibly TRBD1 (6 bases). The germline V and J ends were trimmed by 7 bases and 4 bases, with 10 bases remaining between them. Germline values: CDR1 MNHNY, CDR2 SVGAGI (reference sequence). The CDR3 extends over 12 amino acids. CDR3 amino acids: CASKTGTYGYTF. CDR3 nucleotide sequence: TGTGCCAGCAAAACAGGGACCTATGGCTACACCTTC.

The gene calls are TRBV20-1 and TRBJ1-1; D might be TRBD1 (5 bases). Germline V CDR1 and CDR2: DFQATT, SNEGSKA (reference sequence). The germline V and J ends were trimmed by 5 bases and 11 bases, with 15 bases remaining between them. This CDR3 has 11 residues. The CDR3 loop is CSALPGLNAFF. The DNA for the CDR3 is TGCAGTGCTCTACCAGGGTTGAACGCTTTCTTT.

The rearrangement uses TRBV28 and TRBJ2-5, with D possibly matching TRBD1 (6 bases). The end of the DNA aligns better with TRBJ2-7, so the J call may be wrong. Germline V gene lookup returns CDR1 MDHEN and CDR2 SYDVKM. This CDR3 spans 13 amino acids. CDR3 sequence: CASSVQGSYEQYF. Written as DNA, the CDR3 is TGTGCCAGCAGCGTACAGGGCTCCTACGAGCAGTACTTC.

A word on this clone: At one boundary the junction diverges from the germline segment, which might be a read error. CDR3 loop: CASSLGASGGQEAQYF. Written as DNA, the CDR3 is TGCGCCAGCAGCTTGGGGGCTAGCGGGGGACAAGAGGCCCAGTACTTC. This chain uses TRBV5-1 with TRBJ2-5; 10 bases are shared with TRBD2. The germline gives CDR1 SGHRS, CDR2 YFSETQ. CDR3 size: 16 residues.